Given below is one T cell receptor beta chain in context. In its sample, this clone was seen once. It has no known antigen specificity. Per-nucleotide qualities are absent, and no much larger clonotype sits a single base away. Between the V and J ends, shortened by 5 bases and 4 bases respectively, the junction contains 17 bases. Including cysteine and phenylalanine, the CDR3 has 15 amino acids. Only the CDR3 part of the read is kept: 45 bases, read in frame from the first base. CDR1 and CDR2 were assigned from the germline V gene (reference sequence) as SEHNR and FQNEAQ. Genomic DNA was isolated from the sorted cells so that the TCRbeta CDR3 region could be sequenced. TCRbeta CDR3 regions were sequenced using the immunoSEQ Assay. Not all clones reach the TCRdb copy of this immuneACCESS table, which keeps in-frame sequences only. Checked studies attribute under half of the gap to unresolved V genes and leave the rest unexplained. This sample comprises approximately 89,000 clones, over 75% of them detected only once. The ten top clones hold approximately 0.3% of the sample.

Patients with a history of autoimmune disease or receiving systemic immunosuppression were excluded from the trial. In every dose cohort, peripheral blood was drawn for TCR sequencing at baseline, cycle 4 day 1, and cycle 7 day 1. The samples were drawn from a first-in-human, open-label, multicenter phase I dose-escalation trial of ivuxolimab. Adults with locally advanced or metastatic head and neck squamous cell, hepatocellular, melanoma or renal cell carcinoma were enrolled in the trial. Before TCR sequencing, CD4+ and CD8+ T cells were separately sorted from peripheral blood. The entry originates in a study of OX40 agonist ivuxolimab in advanced cancers. Background on the whole study: Ivuxolimab was an agonistic, fully human IgG2 monoclonal antibody directed against OX40 (CD134), a costimulatory receptor. Partial responses occurred in three dose-escalation patients, of whom one had hepatocellular carcinoma and two had cutaneous melanoma. Intravenous ivuxolimab was administered to patients every 2 weeks at six dose levels: 0.01, 0.1, 0.3, 1.5, 3 and 10 mg/kg. In the dose-escalation cohort, over 65% of patients were male, and the mean age was approximately 60 years, with a range of about 20 to 90. Of the roughly 52 dose-escalation patients, hepatocellular carcinoma was present in around 19, melanoma in around 15, renal cell carcinoma in 9 and head and neck cancer in 9. The paper reports the monotherapy dose-escalation portion (N = 52 patients) of the phase I ivuxolimab trial. Prior anti-PD-1, anti-PD-L1 or anti-CTLA-4 therapy was permitted, and about 40% of dose-escalation patients had received checkpoint inhibitors. The point of sequencing TCRbeta in the periphery was to test whether ivuxolimab changed TCR sequence diversity and drove clonal T-cell expansion. What the research found in general, with its limitations: Low levels of normalized T-cell clonal expansion were also seen in some patients who did not respond. At doses of 0.1 to 3.0 mg/kg, clonal expansion of both CD4+ and CD8+ blood T cells was observed from baseline to week 6. The antigen specificity of the clonally expanded peripheral T cells was not determined. Partial responders in the 0.1-3.0 mg/kg groups had among the lowest normalized peripheral clonal expansion, especially among CD8+ T cells. After ivuxolimab, expanded clones were on average more numerous among CD8+ T cells than among CD4+ T cells.

The clonotype comes from an adult with an advanced solid tumor such as melanoma, head and neck, liver or kidney cancer. The chain uses TRBV7-9 and TRBJ1-2, and TRBD1 may be the D gene, going by 6 matching bases. The sequences come from CD4+ or CD8+ T cells sorted from blood, collected in a trial of the OX40 agonist ivuxolimab. The CDR3 protein: CASSTGTAGLYGYTF. The DNA sequence is as follows: TGTGCCAGCAGCACAGGGACTGCCGGACTCTATGGCTACACCTTC.